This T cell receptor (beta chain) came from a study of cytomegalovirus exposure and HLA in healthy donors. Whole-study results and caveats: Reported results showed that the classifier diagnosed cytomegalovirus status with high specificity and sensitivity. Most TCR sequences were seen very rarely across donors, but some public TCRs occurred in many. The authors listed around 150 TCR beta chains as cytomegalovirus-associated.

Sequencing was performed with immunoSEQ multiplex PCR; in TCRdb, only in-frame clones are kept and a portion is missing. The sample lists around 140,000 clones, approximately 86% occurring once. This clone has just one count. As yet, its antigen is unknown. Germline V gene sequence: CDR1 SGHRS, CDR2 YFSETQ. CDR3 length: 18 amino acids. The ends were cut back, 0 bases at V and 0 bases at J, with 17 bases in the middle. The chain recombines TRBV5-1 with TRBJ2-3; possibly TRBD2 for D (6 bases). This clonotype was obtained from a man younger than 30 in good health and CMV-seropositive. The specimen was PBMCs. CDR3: CASSLGTSGSTSTDTQYF. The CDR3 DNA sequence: TGCGCCAGCAGCTTGGGTACTTCCGGGAGTACTAGCACAGATACGCAGTATTTT.